The source of this T cell receptor beta chain is a study of blood T cell dynamics during melanoma immunotherapy. Whole-study results and caveats: Among sorted CD8+ subsets, immune-effector cells had the highest clonality and cell-free DNA similarity.

Sequenced by immunoSEQ multiplex PCR; TCRdb stores in-frame clones only, minus some. The sample includes roughly 13,000 clones, 92% of them seen just once. Germline values: CDR1 SQVTM, CDR2 ANQGSEA. This CDR3 spans 15 amino acids. The V segment lost 7 bases and the J segment 1 base; nucleotides outside the gene matches: 7. Time point denoted: pre-treatment baseline. This clone appeared a single time. Its antigen is as yet unknown. Sample: effector memory CD8+ T cells from blood, taken from a patient treated with checkpoint blockade. J is TRBJ2-3 and V is TRBV29-1, with 11 bases fitting TRBD2. The origin of this receptor is a human donor with melanoma. The CDR3 loop reads CSAEPSGRRTDTQYF. For the CDR3, the DNA is TGCAGCGCCGAACCTAGCGGGAGGCGCACAGATACGCAGTATTTT.